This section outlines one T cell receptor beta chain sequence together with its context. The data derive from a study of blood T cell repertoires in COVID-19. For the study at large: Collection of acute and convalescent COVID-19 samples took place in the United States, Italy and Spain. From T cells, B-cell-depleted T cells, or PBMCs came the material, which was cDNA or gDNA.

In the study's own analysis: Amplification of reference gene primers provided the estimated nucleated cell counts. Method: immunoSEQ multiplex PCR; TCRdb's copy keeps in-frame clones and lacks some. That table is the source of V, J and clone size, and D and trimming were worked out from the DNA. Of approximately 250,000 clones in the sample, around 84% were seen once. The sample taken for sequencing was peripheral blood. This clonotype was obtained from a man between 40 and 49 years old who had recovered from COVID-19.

The CDR3 loop is CASSPGTSVTYEQYF. The DNA for the CDR3 is TGTGCCAGCAGCCCCGGGACTAGCGTAACCTACGAGCAGTACTTC. The chain links TRBV5-4 to TRBJ2-7, with 10 bases aligning to TRBD2. V dropped 4 bases and J dropped 2; count of bases not matched to a gene: 6. This CDR3 region has 15 residues. Germline V gene sequence: CDR1 SGHNT, CDR2 YYREEE (reference sequence).